Listed below are T cell receptor beta chains from one sample, sequenced in a study of blood T cell repertoires in COVID-19. Clones were sequenced by immunoSEQ multiplex PCR, and TCRdb holds only the in-frame ones, with some missing. The profile covers 250,000 to 350,000 clones, with more than 75% appearing a single time and around 7.8% taken by the ten largest. What was sequenced was peripheral blood. These receptors were obtained from a woman between 45 and 65 years old who had recovered from COVID-19. Each CDR3 is given with its conserved first and last residue. Each record gives: J gene, V gene, D gene, CDR3 length, clone size, CDR3 protein, CDR3 DNA. The D gene is left open where the match is weak. Clone size is not always given. Where it is, it says once, few, many or a class for expanded clones.

J gene: TRBJ1-5; V gene: TRBV19; D gene: .; CDR3 length: 12; clone size: .; CDR3 protein: CASSPLQGPQHF; CDR3 DNA: TGTGCCAGTAGTCCATTACAGGGGCCCCAGCATTTT
J gene: TRBJ2-2; V gene: TRBV21-1; D gene: .; CDR3 length: 17; clone size: .; CDR3 protein: CASSKDRRGDNTGELFF; CDR3 DNA: TGTGCCAGCAGCAAAGACCGCAGGGGCGATAACACCGGGGAGCTGTTTTTT
J gene: TRBJ2-1; V gene: TRBV9; D gene: .; CDR3 length: 16; clone size: .; CDR3 protein: CASSPRGGGSYNEQFF; CDR3 DNA: TGTGCCAGCAGCCCGAGGGGAGGAGGGTCCTACAATGAGCAGTTCTTC
J gene: TRBJ2-3; V gene: TRBV6-4; D gene: .; CDR3 length: 16; clone size: .; CDR3 protein: CASSDSSRDFTDTQYF; CDR3 DNA: TGTGCCAGCAGTGACTCGAGCAGGGATTTTACAGATACGCAGTATTTT
J gene: TRBJ1-2; V gene: TRBV5-8; D gene: .; CDR3 length: 14; clone size: once; CDR3 protein: CASSLGRRIYGYTF; CDR3 DNA: TGTGCCAGCAGCTTGGGACGGCGGATATATGGCTACACCTTC
J gene: TRBJ1-6; V gene: TRBV10-2; D gene: .; CDR3 length: 15; clone size: once; CDR3 protein: CASRPDASRSSPLHF; CDR3 DNA: TGCGCCAGCAGACCCGACGCATCTAGGAGTTCACCCCTCCACTTT
J gene: TRBJ2-7; V gene: TRBV4-3; D gene: .; CDR3 length: 15; clone size: .; CDR3 protein: CASSQDAGSSYEQYF; CDR3 DNA: TGCGCCAGCAGCCAAGATGCAGGTAGCTCCTACGAGCAGTACTTC
J gene: TRBJ1-1; V gene: TRBV30; D gene: .; CDR3 length: 13; clone size: .; CDR3 protein: CAAGKGVNTEAFF; CDR3 DNA: TGTGCCGCTGGGAAGGGAGTGAACACTGAAGCTTTCTTT
J gene: TRBJ2-3; V gene: TRBV7-2; D gene: .; CDR3 length: 15; clone size: .; CDR3 protein: CASSLVRMARGTQYF; CDR3 DNA: TGTGCCAGCAGCTTAGTCAGGATGGCCCGCGGGACGCAGTATTTT
J gene: TRBJ1-2; V gene: TRBV6-5; D gene: .; CDR3 length: 13; clone size: .; CDR3 protein: CASSYWLEDGYTF; CDR3 DNA: TGTGCCAGCAGTTATTGGTTAGAAGATGGCTACACCTTC
J gene: TRBJ2-3; V gene: TRBV6-5; D gene: .; CDR3 length: 16; clone size: .; CDR3 protein: CASSLNDNYRRYAQYF; CDR3 DNA: TGTGCCAGCAGTTTAAACGATAACTACCGAAGATACGCGCAGTATTTT
J gene: TRBJ2-4; V gene: TRBV21-1; D gene: .; CDR3 length: 18; clone size: .; CDR3 protein: CASTQNGAFSLAKNIQYF; CDR3 DNA: TGTGCCAGCACCCAGAATGGAGCTTTTAGTCTAGCCAAAAACATTCAGTACTTC
J gene: TRBJ1-5; V gene: TRBV7-9; D gene: TRBD1; CDR3 length: 17; clone size: .; CDR3 protein: CASSSGGTANSNQPQHF; CDR3 DNA: TGTGCCAGCAGCTCGGGAGGGACAGCTAATAGCAATCAGCCCCAGCATTTT
J gene: TRBJ1-2; V gene: TRBV5-1; D gene: .; CDR3 length: 14; clone size: .; CDR3 protein: CASSPGGRLYGYTF; CDR3 DNA: TGCGCCAGCAGCCCTGGAGGGAGACTCTATGGCTACACCTTC
J gene: TRBJ1-4; V gene: TRBV7-6; D gene: .; CDR3 length: 18; clone size: .; CDR3 protein: CASSLAPNLRPGNEKLFF; CDR3 DNA: TGTGCCAGCAGCTTAGCGCCCAATCTCCGGCCCGGGAATGAAAAACTGTTTTTT
J gene: TRBJ1-6; V gene: TRBV19; D gene: TRBD1; CDR3 length: 16; clone size: .; CDR3 protein: CASSKRQGTTSIPLHF; CDR3 DNA: TGTGCCAGTAGTAAACGACAGGGAACTACTTCCATTCCCCTCCACTTT
J gene: TRBJ1-1; V gene: TRBV18; D gene: .; CDR3 length: 13; clone size: .; CDR3 protein: CASSQDRNTEAFF; CDR3 DNA: TGTGCCAGCTCACAGGACAGGAACACTGAAGCTTTCTTT
J gene: TRBJ2-5; V gene: TRBV6-5; D gene: TRBD1; CDR3 length: 13; clone size: .; CDR3 protein: CASNRDRQETQYF; CDR3 DNA: TGTGCCAGCAATAGGGACAGGCAAGAGACCCAGTACTTC
J gene: TRBJ1-1; V gene: TRBV4-2; D gene: TRBD1; CDR3 length: 14; clone size: .; CDR3 protein: CASGQQGVRTEAFF; CDR3 DNA: TGTGCCAGCGGCCAACAGGGGGTAAGAACTGAAGCTTTCTTT
J gene: TRBJ1-5; V gene: TRBV18; D gene: TRBD1; CDR3 length: 15; clone size: once; CDR3 protein: CASSSGQGGNQPQHF; CDR3 DNA: TGTGCCAGCTCTTCCGGACAGGGGGGAAATCAGCCCCAGCATTTT
J gene: TRBJ1-4; V gene: TRBV6-5; D gene: .; CDR3 length: 15; clone size: once; CDR3 protein: CASSYAGRSNEKLFF; CDR3 DNA: TGTGCCAGCAGTTACGCTGGCAGATCTAATGAAAAACTGTTTTTT
J gene: TRBJ2-7; V gene: TRBV28; D gene: TRBD2; CDR3 length: 14; clone size: .; CDR3 protein: CASSRLAGGYEQYF; CDR3 DNA: TGTGCCAGCAGCCGACTAGCGGGAGGTTACGAGCAGTACTTC
J gene: TRBJ2-1; V gene: TRBV19; D gene: TRBD2; CDR3 length: 15; clone size: .; CDR3 protein: CASTPGLAGLDEQFF; CDR3 DNA: TGTGCCAGTACCCCGGGACTAGCGGGACTGGATGAGCAGTTCTTC
J gene: TRBJ2-6; V gene: TRBV7-9; D gene: .; CDR3 length: 16; clone size: .; CDR3 protein: CASSLGAISGANVLTF; CDR3 DNA: TGTGCCAGCTCGTTGGGGGCTATCTCTGGGGCCAACGTCCTGACTTTC
J gene: TRBJ1-1; V gene: TRBV7-2; D gene: .; CDR3 length: 14; clone size: once; CDR3 protein: CASSVEPGQSRAFF; CDR3 DNA: TGTGCCAGCAGCGTAGAACCGGGACAAAGTAGGGCTTTCTTT
J gene: TRBJ2-3; V gene: TRBV7-2; D gene: .; CDR3 length: 14; clone size: few; CDR3 protein: CASSPSLSTDTQYF; CDR3 DNA: TGTGCCAGCAGCCCGTCCCTCAGCACAGATACGCAGTATTTT
J gene: TRBJ2-5; V gene: TRBV11-3; D gene: TRBD1; CDR3 length: 14; clone size: .; CDR3 protein: CASSYRGPQETQYF; CDR3 DNA: TGTGCCAGCAGCTACAGGGGGCCCCAGGAGACCCAGTACTTC
J gene: TRBJ2-3; V gene: TRBV5-1; D gene: TRBD1; CDR3 length: 15; clone size: .; CDR3 protein: CASSRYRGQGDTQYF; CDR3 DNA: TGCGCCAGCAGCCGTTACAGGGGGCAAGGAGATACGCAGTATTTT
J gene: TRBJ2-1; V gene: TRBV23-1; D gene: .; CDR3 length: 13; clone size: .; CDR3 protein: CASSQVQGCVQFF; CDR3 DNA: TGCGCCAGCAGTCAGGTACAGGGTTGCGTGCAGTTCTTC
J gene: TRBJ2-5; V gene: TRBV5-4; D gene: TRBD2; CDR3 length: 16; clone size: once; CDR3 protein: CASSSQTSGRRETQYF; CDR3 DNA: TGTGCCAGCAGCTCACAGACTAGCGGGAGGCGGGAGACCCAGTACTTC
J gene: TRBJ2-5; V gene: TRBV5-4; D gene: TRBD2; CDR3 length: 16; clone size: .; CDR3 protein: CASSLGTSGSIETQYF; CDR3 DNA: TGTGCCAGCAGCTTGGGAACTAGCGGGAGTATCGAGACCCAGTACTTC
J gene: TRBJ2-1; V gene: TRBV4-3; D gene: TRBD2; CDR3 length: 18; clone size: once; CDR3 protein: CASSQDDYELAGINEQFF; CDR3 DNA: TGCGCCAGCAGCCAAGATGATTACGAACTAGCGGGAATTAATGAGCAGTTCTTC
J gene: TRBJ2-1; V gene: TRBV27; D gene: .; CDR3 length: 15; clone size: .; CDR3 protein: CASSSYGQGYNEQFF; CDR3 DNA: TGTGCCAGCAGTTCATACGGGCAGGGCTACAATGAGCAGTTCTTC
J gene: TRBJ2-5; V gene: TRBV5-1; D gene: .; CDR3 length: 15; clone size: .; CDR3 protein: CASSIGEVGHETQYF; CDR3 DNA: TGCGCCAGCAGCATCGGGGAAGTAGGGCATGAGACCCAGTACTTC
J gene: TRBJ1-6; V gene: TRBV6-5; D gene: .; CDR3 length: 14; clone size: .; CDR3 protein: CASSYNGEGSPLHF; CDR3 DNA: TGTGCCAGCAGTTACAATGGGGAGGGATCACCCCTCCACTTT
J gene: TRBJ2-7; V gene: TRBV7-2; D gene: TRBD1; CDR3 length: 15; clone size: few; CDR3 protein: CASSLGQGERDEQYF; CDR3 DNA: TGTGCCAGCAGCTTAGGACAGGGGGAACGTGACGAGCAGTACTTC
J gene: TRBJ2-1; V gene: TRBV7-6; D gene: TRBD2; CDR3 length: 15; clone size: .; CDR3 protein: CASSFERGAYNEQFF; CDR3 DNA: TGTGCCAGCAGCTTCGAGCGGGGGGCCTACAATGAGCAGTTCTTC
J gene: TRBJ1-2; V gene: TRBV6-5; D gene: .; CDR3 length: 15; clone size: .; CDR3 protein: CASSYGVPGVGGYTF; CDR3 DNA: TGTGCCAGCAGTTACGGGGTCCCAGGGGTAGGCGGCTACACCTTC
J gene: TRBJ1-3; V gene: TRBV5-1; D gene: .; CDR3 length: 14; clone size: .; CDR3 protein: CASSPDVEGNTIYF; CDR3 DNA: TGCGCCAGCAGCCCGGATGTGGAGGGAAACACCATATATTTT
J gene: TRBJ2-1; V gene: TRBV18; D gene: TRBD1; CDR3 length: 14; clone size: .; CDR3 protein: CASSPQTGYNEQFF; CDR3 DNA: TGTGCCAGCTCACCCCAGACAGGGTACAATGAGCAGTTCTTC
J gene: TRBJ2-7; V gene: TRBV11-3; D gene: TRBD1; CDR3 length: 15; clone size: .; CDR3 protein: CASSTTTGPRNEQYF; CDR3 DNA: TGTGCCAGCAGCACAACGACAGGGCCACGCAACGAGCAGTACTTC
J gene: TRBJ2-1; V gene: TRBV2; D gene: TRBD2; CDR3 length: 15; clone size: .; CDR3 protein: CASSDFLAGANEQFF; CDR3 DNA: TGTGCCAGCAGTGATTTCCTAGCGGGTGCCAATGAGCAGTTCTTC
J gene: TRBJ2-7; V gene: TRBV6-5; D gene: .; CDR3 length: 14; clone size: once; CDR3 protein: CASSKGTAAYEQYF; CDR3 DNA: TGTGCCAGCAGTAAGGGGACTGCAGCCTACGAGCAGTACTTC
J gene: TRBJ2-1; V gene: TRBV4-2; D gene: TRBD2; CDR3 length: 16; clone size: .; CDR3 protein: CASSLRAGGRDNEQFF; CDR3 DNA: TGTGCCAGCAGCCTCAGAGCGGGGGGACGAGACAATGAGCAGTTCTTC
J gene: TRBJ2-5; V gene: TRBV5-4; D gene: TRBD2; CDR3 length: 16; clone size: .; CDR3 protein: CASSAGSSGAQETQYF; CDR3 DNA: TGTGCCAGCAGCGCTGGTAGTAGCGGGGCACAGGAGACCCAGTACTTC
J gene: TRBJ2-7; V gene: TRBV13; D gene: .; CDR3 length: 12; clone size: .; CDR3 protein: CASSYYRDEQYF; CDR3 DNA: TGTGCCAGCAGCTATTACAGGGACGAGCAGTACTTC
J gene: TRBJ2-7; V gene: TRBV11-2; D gene: TRBD2; CDR3 length: 16; clone size: .; CDR3 protein: CASSRGTSGSFYEQYF; CDR3 DNA: TGTGCCAGCAGCCGGGGGACTAGCGGGAGTTTCTACGAGCAGTACTTC
J gene: TRBJ2-4; V gene: TRBV7-9; D gene: .; CDR3 length: 15; clone size: .; CDR3 protein: CASSLAGGAPNIQYF; CDR3 DNA: TGTGCCAGCAGCTTAGCGGGGGGAGCCCCAAACATTCAGTACTTC
J gene: TRBJ2-3; V gene: TRBV5-4; D gene: .; CDR3 length: 16; clone size: few; CDR3 protein: CASSLVGGSVTDTQYF; CDR3 DNA: TGTGCCAGCAGCTTGGTTGGGGGCTCCGTCACAGATACGCAGTATTTT
J gene: TRBJ2-2; V gene: TRBV11-2; D gene: TRBD1; CDR3 length: 16; clone size: .; CDR3 protein: CASRKLTGTATGELFF; CDR3 DNA: TGTGCCAGTAGAAAACTAACCGGGACAGCGACCGGGGAGCTGTTTTTT
J gene: TRBJ1-1; V gene: TRBV5-1; D gene: TRBD1; CDR3 length: 17; clone size: .; CDR3 protein: CASSAAGTGDSNTEAFF; CDR3 DNA: TGCGCCAGCAGCGCAGCCGGGACAGGGGATTCGAACACTGAAGCTTTCTTT
J gene: TRBJ2-7; V gene: TRBV6-5; D gene: .; CDR3 length: 14; clone size: .; CDR3 protein: CASSYRDTHYEQYF; CDR3 DNA: TGTGCCAGCAGTTACCGGGACACACACTACGAGCAGTACTTC
J gene: TRBJ2-1; V gene: TRBV28; D gene: .; CDR3 length: 17; clone size: .; CDR3 protein: CASSDLQGRGVYNEQFF; CDR3 DNA: TGTGCCAGCAGTGACTTACAGGGACGGGGGGTTTACAATGAGCAGTTCTTC
J gene: TRBJ2-7; V gene: TRBV28; D gene: .; CDR3 length: 14; clone size: .; CDR3 protein: CASNYVSGQPEQYF; CDR3 DNA: TGTGCCAGCAACTACGTCTCGGGACAACCCGAGCAGTACTTC
J gene: TRBJ1-6; V gene: TRBV4-3; D gene: TRBD1; CDR3 length: 16; clone size: .; CDR3 protein: CASSHSRDRDNSPLHF; CDR3 DNA: TGCGCCAGCAGCCACAGCCGGGACAGGGATAATTCACCCCTCCACTTT